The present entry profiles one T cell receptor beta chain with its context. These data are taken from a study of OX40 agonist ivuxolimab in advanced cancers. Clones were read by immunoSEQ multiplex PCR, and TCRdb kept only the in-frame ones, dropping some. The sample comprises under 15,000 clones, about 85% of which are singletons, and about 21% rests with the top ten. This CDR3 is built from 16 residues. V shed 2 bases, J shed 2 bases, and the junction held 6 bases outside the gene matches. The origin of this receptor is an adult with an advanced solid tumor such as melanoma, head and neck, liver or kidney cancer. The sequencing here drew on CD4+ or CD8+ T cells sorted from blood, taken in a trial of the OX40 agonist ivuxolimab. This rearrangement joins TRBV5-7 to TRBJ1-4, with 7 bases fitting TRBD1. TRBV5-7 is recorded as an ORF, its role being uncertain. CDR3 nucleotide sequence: TGTGCCAGCAGCTTTTCTACAGGGGCGACTAATGAAAAACTGTTTTTT. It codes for CASSFSTGATNEKLFF.